The 5 T cell receptor beta chains given below trace back to one sample, sequenced in a study of human T cells and chemical hapten exposure. As to time point: patch test 1, 2 weeks after DPC sensitization. Treatment: therapeutic diphenylcyclopropenone sensitization with weekly scalp DPC. One entry per CDR3 protein results from TCRdb running MiXCR on the RACE reads. The sample contains 180,000 or so distinct CDR3 sequences, approximately 20% of which appear only once. Material: whole blood, obtained in connection with sensitization to the hapten diphenylcyclopropenone (DPC). These receptors were taken from a woman in her fifties or sixties with alopecia areata. Some clones in this sample may be carry-over from other donors' samples.

The J gene is TRBJ1-1, the V gene TRBV7-6; D ambiguous. Germline CDR1 and CDR2: SGHVS and FNYEAQ. The length of the CDR3 is 13 residues. Trimming pared 6 bases from V and 4 bases from J, leaving 12 bases between. The DNA of the CDR3 is TGTGCCAGCAGTCAAGAGTGGATCACTGAAGCTTTCTTT. Translating it yields CASSQEWITEAFF.

This clonotype appeared a few times. This chain joins TRBV20-1 and TRBJ2-7, with D unresolved. The CDR3 sequence is 12 residues long. Germline CDR1 DFQATT, CDR2 SNEGSKA (reference sequence). The germline V and J ends were trimmed by 3 bases and 0 bases, with 6 bases remaining between them. In DNA, the CDR3 is TGCAGTGCTAGTATAGACTCCTACGAGCAGTACTTC. This sequence encodes CSASIDSYEQYF.

V and J are TRBV19 and TRBJ2-5; 7 bases are shared with TRBD2. CDR3 length: 13 residues. The germline gives CDR1 LNHDA, CDR2 SQIVND (reference sequence). V was clipped by 5 bases and J by 4 bases; unmatched bases: 4. The CDR3 loop reads CASSRGGGETQYF. DNA of the CDR3: TGTGCCAGTAGTCGGGGCGGGGGAGAGACCCAGTACTTC.

This clonotype was detected a few times. The chain uses TRBV6-1 and TRBJ1-1, with a weak D call TRBD1 (6 bases). V gave up 5 bases and J gave up 0 bases, with 13 bases separating them. There are 15 residues in the CDR3. From germline, CDR1 is MNHNS and CDR2 SASEGT. The DNA of the CDR3 is TGTGCCAGCAGTCCCCGGACAGCGATGAACACTGAAGCTTTCTTT. Translation: CASSPRTAMNTEAFF.

This clonotype occurred a few times. The rearrangement links TRBV9 to TRBJ1-1; 7 positions match TRBD1. The CDR3 runs 14 residues. J gave up 7 bases and V 4 bases, and 10 bases lay outside the gene matches. The germline V gene has CDR1 SGDLS and CDR2 YYNGEE. This chain's CDR3 is CASSPLRWDSEAFF. The CDR3 nucleotides read TGTGCCAGCAGCCCGCTCCGATGGGACAGTGAAGCTTTCTTT.